The 26 T cell receptor beta chains below come from one sample, sequenced in a study of cytomegalovirus exposure and HLA in healthy donors. PCR amplification relied on 60 Vbeta primers (plus 13 Jbeta primers). TCRdb keeps only in-frame clones here, not all; method: immunoSEQ multiplex PCR. This sample yields 95,000 to 150,000 clones, of which 75% to 90% are seen a single time; 2.1% belongs to the top ten. Sequenced sample: PBMCs. Receptors were obtained from a man aged 25 to 40 in good health and CMV-seronegative.

The chain couples TRBV9 to TRBJ1-6; tentative D call: TRBD1 (5 bases). V shed 0 bases and J shed 8 bases, with 9 bases lying between them. The CDR3 runs 14 residues. CDR1 and CDR2 from the germline V gene are SGDLS and YYNGEE. The CDR3 loop is CASSVGVRDSPLHF. For the CDR3, the DNA is TGTGCCAGCAGCGTAGGTGTCAGGGATTCACCCCTCCACTTT.

This chain's CDR3 is CASSFGTAANYGYTF. The DNA of the CDR3 is TGTGCCAGCAGCTTCGGGACAGCCGCTAACTATGGCTACACCTTC. The J gene is TRBJ1-2, the V gene TRBV5-4; 7 bases line up with TRBD1. The germline V gene has CDR1 SGHNT and CDR2 YYREEE (reference sequence). V gave up 2 bases and J gave up 0 bases; unmatched junction bases: 4. The CDR3 contains 15 residues.

The rearrangement uses TRBV25-1 and TRBJ1-5; 9 nucleotides agree with TRBD1. This CDR3 spans 15 amino acids. J was trimmed by 2 bases and V by 6 bases; bases with no gene match: 5. CDR1 and CDR2 (germline): MGHDK, SYGVNS. CDR3 region: CASSGTGFGNQPQHF. CDR3 bases: TGTGCCAGCAGCGGGACAGGGTTCGGCAATCAGCCCCAGCATTTT.

CDR3 nucleotides: TGTGCCAGCAGTATACTAGCGGGGGCTCCTCCGAGCACAGATACGCAGTATTTT. This gives the protein CASSILAGAPPSTDTQYF. V usage is TRBV28 and J usage is TRBJ2-3; 11 bases line up with TRBD2. The CDR3 runs to 18 residues. J lost 0 bases, V lost 5 bases, and 10 bases had no gene match. Germline CDR1 MDHEN, CDR2 SYDVKM.

This clone was counted a single time. The genes are TRBV19 and TRBJ1-6, with 8 bases aligning to TRBD1. J gave up 8 bases and V 3 bases, and 6 bases lay outside the gene matches. The germline V gene encodes CDR1 LNHDA and CDR2 SQIVND (reference sequence). This CDR3 spans 15 amino acids. DNA of the CDR3: TGTGCCAGTAGTATTTCAGGGACAGGCGATTCACCCCTCCACTTT. This sequence encodes CASSISGTGDSPLHF.

V is TRBV7-2 and J is TRBJ2-3, with a weak D call TRBD2 (6 bases). The CDR3 covers 14 residues. Germline V gene sequence: CDR1 SGHTA, CDR2 FQGNSA. V was cut by 1 base and J by 2 bases, with 7 bases left in between. CDR3 protein: CASSLGTTTDTQYF. CDR3 sequence (DNA): TGTGCCAGCAGCTTAGGGACTACCACAGATACGCAGTATTTT.

V gene TRBV15 combines with J gene TRBJ2-7; 7 bases map to TRBD1. Looked up from germline, CDR1 is LNHNV and CDR2 is YYDKDF (reference sequence). The trim removed 3 bases at V and 4 bases at J, leaving 6 bases unmatched. This CDR3 spans 14 amino acids. The CDR3 region has the DNA TGTGCCACCAGCAGGGAACAGGGGCGGTACGAGCAGTACTTC. Protein product: CATSREQGRYEQYF.

The chain employs TRBV28 and TRBJ2-7, with 8 nucleotides matching TRBD2. V was pared by 8 bases and J by 7 bases, with 31 bases of the junction left unmatched. The germline V gene encodes CDR1 MDHEN and CDR2 SYDVKM. The CDR3 sequence is 20 residues long. Written as DNA, the CDR3 is TGTGCCAGCGGTTCCCTCTCGCCCGAAGCCCGTACCCGGGGGGGCCGGGAGCAGTACTTC. Translating gives CASGSLSPEARTRGGREQYF.

This clone was counted only a few times. The chain employs TRBV10-2 and TRBJ2-1, with 13 positions matching TRBD2. The CDR3 loop spans 17 amino acids. The germline CDR1 and CDR2 sequences are WSHSY and SAAADI. V trimming: 2 bases; J trimming: 0 bases; junction bases outside the gene matches: 1. The CDR3, as DNA: TGCGCCAGCAGTGAGACTAGCGGGGGGGCCTCCTACAATGAGCAGTTCTTC. This sequence encodes CASSETSGGASYNEQFF.

The chain combines TRBV19 with TRBJ1-1; no clear D. The CDR3 spans 13 residues. The V end was cut by 3 bases, the J end by 0 bases, with 5 bases between. The germline CDR1 and CDR2 sequences are LNHDA and SQIVND (reference sequence). CDR3 sequence reads: CASSMGMNTEAFF. In DNA form, the CDR3 reads TGTGCCAGTAGTATGGGCATGAACACTGAAGCTTTCTTT.

This clone came up a few times. V usage is TRBV29-1 and J usage is TRBJ2-7; TRBD2 is a possible D gene (6 bases). This CDR3 has 13 residues. Trimming stripped 4 bases from V and 2 bases from J, with 12 bases between. Germline V gives CDR1 SQVTM, CDR2 ANQGSEA. The CDR3 nucleotides read TGCAGCGTTGTCGGGACTGATACCTACGAGCAGTACTTC. Its translation: CSVVGTDTYEQYF.

The J gene is TRBJ1-1, the V gene TRBV27; 8 nucleotides line up with TRBD1. CDR1 is MNHEY and CDR2 is SMNVEV in the germline V gene (reference sequence). The ends lost 5 bases at V and 0 bases at J; junction bases unmatched: 8. This CDR3 spans 16 amino acids. CDR3 in amino acids: CASSPRTGSLNTEAFF. DNA of the CDR3: TGTGCCAGCAGTCCCCGGACAGGGTCTCTGAACACTGAAGCTTTCTTT.

This clone was picked up a small number of times. The genes are TRBV7-9 and TRBJ2-3; 7 bases match TRBD2. The CDR3 has 14 residues. Looked up from germline, CDR1 is SEHNR and CDR2 is FQNEAQ (reference sequence). Losses at the gene ends were 1 base for V and 6 bases for J; bases not matched to a gene: 4. The CDR3 loop is CASSLGLAGDTQYF. In DNA form, the CDR3 reads TGTGCCAGCAGCTTAGGACTAGCAGGCGATACGCAGTATTTT.

The V gene is TRBV18, the J gene TRBJ1-1, with D possibly TRBD1 on 6 matching bases. From germline, CDR1 is KGHSH and CDR2 LQKENI. Trimming took 1 base from V and 0 from J, leaving 6 bases between them. The CDR3 is made up of 14 amino acids. The CDR3, as DNA: TGTGCCAGCTCACCACACAGGGTGAACACTGAAGCTTTCTTT. This gives the protein CASSPHRVNTEAFF.

This clone has more than one count but fewer than ten. The J gene is TRBJ2-1, the V gene TRBV29-1, with D unresolved. V was shortened by 1 base and J by 2 bases, with 9 bases between the two germline ends. The CDR3 spans 14 residues. CDR1 SQVTM and CDR2 ANQGSEA come from the germline V gene. The CDR3 reads CSVEGRVTYNEQFF. The DNA of the CDR3 is TGCAGCGTTGAAGGCCGGGTAACCTACAATGAGCAGTTCTTC.

The chain is built from TRBV6-5 and TRBJ1-5, with D uncertain. The CDR3 has 11 amino acids. V lost 11 bases and J 6 bases, leaving 11 bases between the germline ends. CDR1 MNHEY and CDR2 SVGAGI come from the germline V gene. The CDR3 coding sequence is TGTGCCGCCATGGGGAGTCAGCCCCAGCATTTT. Protein sequence: CAAMGSQPQHF.

CDR3 sequence: CASSQTSTENTEAFF. The DNA for the CDR3 is TGCGCCAGCAGCCAAACTTCAACAGAGAACACTGAAGCTTTCTTT. The rearrangement joins TRBV5-1 to TRBJ1-1; D gene unclear. Trimming removed 4 bases from V and 1 base from J, with 14 bases in between. The CDR3 contains 15 residues. CDR1 is SGHRS, CDR2 YFSETQ, per germline. Based on the CDR3 plus reference TRBV5-1 and TRBJ1-1, the full variable domain is KAGVTQTPRYLIKTRGQQVTLSCSPISGHRSVSWYQQTPGQGLQFLFEYFSETQRNKGNFPGRFSGRQFSNSRSEMNVSTLELGDSALYLCASSQTSTENTEAFFGQGTRLTVV.

The chain is built from TRBV5-4 and TRBJ1-5; D is perhaps TRBD1 (6 bases). The V and J ends lost 3 bases and 5 bases respectively, with 12 bases between them. The V gene's germline CDR1 is SGHNT and CDR2 YYREEE (reference sequence). The CDR3 extends over 14 amino acids. The CDR3 spells CASSSQGKDQPQHF. Written as DNA, the CDR3 is TGTGCCAGCAGCTCTCAGGGGAAGGATCAGCCCCAGCATTTT.

In its sample, this clone was seen once. The V gene is TRBV7-7, the J gene TRBJ2-7; 7 bases are a match to TRBD2. J was trimmed by 0 bases and V by 1 base; bases with no gene match: 3. CDR3 length equals 15 residues. Germline CDR1 is SSHAT and CDR2 is FNYEAQ (reference sequence). DNA of the CDR3: TGTGCCAGCAGCTTAGGGGGGGGTAGCTCCTACGAGCAGTACTTC. This translates into CASSLGGGSSYEQYF.

The V and J genes are TRBV4-1 and TRBJ2-1; TRBD1 matches at 7 bases. The CDR3 is 18 amino acids. In germline, CDR1 is MGHRA, CDR2 YSYEKL. J gave up 2 bases and V 1 base, and 11 bases lay outside the gene matches. Here the CDR3 DNA reads TGCGCCAGCAGCCAAGCTCTCCCGGGACAGCACCCCTACAATGAGCAGTTCTTC. As protein: CASSQALPGQHPYNEQFF.

This clone was seen a handful of times. The V gene is TRBV4-3, the J gene TRBJ2-2; TRBD2 agrees at 8 bases. V trimming: 0 bases; J trimming: 4 bases; junction bases outside the gene matches: 13. The length of the CDR3 is 19 residues. Germline V lookup: CDR1 LGHNA, CDR2 YSLEER. The CDR3 nucleotides are TGCGCCAGCAGCCAAGATACGGAACTAGCGGACCTTTTCACCGGGGAGCTGTTTTTT. Its translation is CASSQDTELADLFTGELFF.

V gene TRBV2 combines with J gene TRBJ2-3; 8 bases agree with TRBD2. Unmatched junction bases numbered 4, after V lost 9 bases and J lost 2 bases. Germline V gene lookup returns CDR1 SNHLY and CDR2 FYNNEI. There are 13 residues in the CDR3. In DNA, the CDR3 is TGTGCCAGAAAGCGGGGGAACACAGATACGCAGTATTTT. Translation: CARKRGNTDTQYF.

Only a few counts were recorded for this clone. The chain recombines TRBV28 with TRBJ1-3; D is undetermined. The CDR3 spans 14 residues. Germline V lookup: CDR1 MDHEN, CDR2 SYDVKM. V gave up 7 bases and J gave up 4 bases, with 14 bases separating them. The CDR3 sequence is CASIGSEAGNTIYF. In DNA, the CDR3 is TGTGCCAGCATAGGATCAGAGGCGGGAAACACCATATATTTT.

The V gene is TRBV5-1, the J gene TRBJ2-3; TRBD2 agrees at 11 bases. The V gene end was trimmed by 4 bases and the J gene end by 5 bases; junction bases not matched to a gene: 9. CDR1 SGHRS and CDR2 YFSETQ come from the germline V gene. CDR3 length: 16 amino acids. DNA of the CDR3: TGCGCCAGCAGCCCCGCCCTAGCGGGGGGACAAGATACGCAGTATTTT. Its protein is CASSPALAGGQDTQYF.

The CDR3 coding sequence is TGTGCCAGCAGCTTAGAGACAGGTCCCCGGGGCTACACCTTC. It translates to CASSLETGPRGYTF. The gene calls are TRBV7-6 and TRBJ1-2, with a tentative D call TRBD1 (6 bases). The CDR3 spans 14 residues. V lost 1 base to trimming and J lost 8 bases, with 14 bases between them. The V gene's germline CDR1 is SGHVS and CDR2 FNYEAQ.

This chain uses TRBV9 with TRBJ2-5, with D perhaps matching TRBD1 (6 bases). Germline-derived CDR1 and CDR2 are SGDLS and YYNGEE. CDR3 length: 15 residues. The V and J ends lost 0 bases and 5 bases respectively, with 14 bases between them. The CDR3 loop reads CASSVGPGVGETQYF. Written as DNA, the CDR3 is TGTGCCAGCAGCGTAGGGCCAGGGGTCGGGGAGACCCAGTACTTC.